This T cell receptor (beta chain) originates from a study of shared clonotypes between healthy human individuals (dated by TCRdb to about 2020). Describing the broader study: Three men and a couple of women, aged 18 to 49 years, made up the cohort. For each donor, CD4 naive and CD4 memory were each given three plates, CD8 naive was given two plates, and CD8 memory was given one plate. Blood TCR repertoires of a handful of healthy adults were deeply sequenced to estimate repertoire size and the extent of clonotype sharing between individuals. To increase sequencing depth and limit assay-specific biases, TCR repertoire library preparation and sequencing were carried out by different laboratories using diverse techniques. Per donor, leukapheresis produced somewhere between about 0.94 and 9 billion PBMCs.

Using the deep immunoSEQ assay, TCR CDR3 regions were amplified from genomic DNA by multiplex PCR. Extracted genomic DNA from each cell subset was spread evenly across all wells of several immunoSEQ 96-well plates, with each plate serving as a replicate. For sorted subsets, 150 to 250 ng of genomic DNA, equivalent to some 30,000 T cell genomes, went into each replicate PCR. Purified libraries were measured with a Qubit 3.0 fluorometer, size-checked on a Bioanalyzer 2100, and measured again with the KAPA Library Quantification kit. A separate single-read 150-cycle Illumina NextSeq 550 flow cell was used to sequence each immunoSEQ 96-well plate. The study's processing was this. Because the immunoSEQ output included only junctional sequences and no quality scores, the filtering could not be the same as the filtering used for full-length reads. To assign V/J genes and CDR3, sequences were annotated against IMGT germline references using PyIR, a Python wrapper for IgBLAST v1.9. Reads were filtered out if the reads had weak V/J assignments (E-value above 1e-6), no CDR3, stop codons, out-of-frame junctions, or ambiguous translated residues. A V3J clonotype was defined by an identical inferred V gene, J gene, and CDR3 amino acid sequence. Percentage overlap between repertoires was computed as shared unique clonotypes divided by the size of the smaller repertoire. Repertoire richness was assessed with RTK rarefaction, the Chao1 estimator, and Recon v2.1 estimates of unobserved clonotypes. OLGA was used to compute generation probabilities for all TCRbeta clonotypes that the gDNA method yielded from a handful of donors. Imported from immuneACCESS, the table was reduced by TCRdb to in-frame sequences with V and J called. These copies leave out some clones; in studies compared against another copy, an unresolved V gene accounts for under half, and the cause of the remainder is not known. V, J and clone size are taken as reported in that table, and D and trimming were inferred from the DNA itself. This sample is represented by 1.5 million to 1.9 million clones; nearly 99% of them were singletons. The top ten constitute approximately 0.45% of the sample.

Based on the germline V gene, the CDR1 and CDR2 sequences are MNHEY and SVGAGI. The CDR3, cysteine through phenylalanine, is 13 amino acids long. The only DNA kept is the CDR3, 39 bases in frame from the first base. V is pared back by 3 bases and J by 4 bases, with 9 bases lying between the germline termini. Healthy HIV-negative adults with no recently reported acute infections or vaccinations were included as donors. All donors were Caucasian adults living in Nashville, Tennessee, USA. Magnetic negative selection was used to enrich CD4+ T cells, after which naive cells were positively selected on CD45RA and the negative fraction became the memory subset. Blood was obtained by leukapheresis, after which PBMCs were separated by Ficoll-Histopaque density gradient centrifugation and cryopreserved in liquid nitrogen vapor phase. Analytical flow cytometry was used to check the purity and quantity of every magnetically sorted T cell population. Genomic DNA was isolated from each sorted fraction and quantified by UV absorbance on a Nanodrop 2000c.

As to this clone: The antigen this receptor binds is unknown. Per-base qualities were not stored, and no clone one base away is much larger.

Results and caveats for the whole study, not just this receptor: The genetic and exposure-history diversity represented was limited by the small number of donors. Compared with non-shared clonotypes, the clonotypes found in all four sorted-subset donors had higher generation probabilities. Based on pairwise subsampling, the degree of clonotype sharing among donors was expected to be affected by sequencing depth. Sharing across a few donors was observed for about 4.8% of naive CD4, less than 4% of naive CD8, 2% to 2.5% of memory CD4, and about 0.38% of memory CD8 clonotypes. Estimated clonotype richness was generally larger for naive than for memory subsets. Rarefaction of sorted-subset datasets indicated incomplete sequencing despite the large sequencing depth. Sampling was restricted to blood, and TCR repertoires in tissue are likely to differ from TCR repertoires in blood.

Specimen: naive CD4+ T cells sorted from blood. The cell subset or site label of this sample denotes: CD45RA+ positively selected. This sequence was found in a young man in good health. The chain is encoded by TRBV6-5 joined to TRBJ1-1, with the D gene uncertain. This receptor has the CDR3 CASSYQQRTEAFF. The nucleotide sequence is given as TGTGCCAGCAGTTATCAACAGCGCACTGAAGCTTTCTTT.